These T cell receptor beta chains were read from a single sample in a study of a mutant IDH1 vaccine in newly diagnosed glioma. Antigen specificity for these receptors is unknown. Clones were read by immunoSEQ multiplex PCR, and TCRdb kept only the in-frame ones, dropping some. The data hold around 35,000 clones, with 70% to 85% observed a single time. Sample: PBMCs, taken from a glioma patient whose treatment included an IDH1 peptide vaccine. These receptors all come from a man aged 25 to 45 with glioma. CDR3s include the opening cysteine and the closing phenylalanine or tryptophan. Each record gives: clone size, J gene, D gene, V gene, CDR3 DNA, CDR3 protein. A D gene is named only where the DNA matches it firmly. The size of a clone is reported for some rows only, either as once, few or many, or as a class for expanded clones.

- | TRBJ1-1 | - | TRBV11-2 | TGTGCCAGCAGCTCTCCGCTAGGAGGTACTGAAGCTTTCTTT | CASSSPLGGTEAFF
- | TRBJ1-2 | TRBD1 | TRBV15 | TGTGCCACCAGCAACTTGGACAGGGATCGGCTCTATGGCTACACCTTC | CATSNLDRDRLYGYTF
- | TRBJ1-6 | - | TRBV5-4 | TGTGCCAGCAGCATCAGGGTTGGCGCCTATAATTCACCCCTCCACTTT | CASSIRVGAYNSPLHF
- | TRBJ1-2 | TRBD1 | TRBV2 | TGTGCCAGCACGGACAAGGACAGGGGATATTCTAACTATGGCTACACCTTC | CASTDKDRGYSNYGYTF
- | TRBJ2-1 | - | TRBV27 | TGTGCCAGCTGTACAGGGACTGGCTACAATGAGCAGTTCTTC | CASCTGTGYNEQFF
- | TRBJ1-1 | - | TRBV4-1 | TGCGCCAGCAGCCAAGTAGACCTGAACACTGAAGCTTTCTTT | CASSQVDLNTEAFF
- | TRBJ1-2 | TRBD1 | TRBV5-6 | TGTGCCAGCAGCTTGCCCCAGGGGGCGCGTTTTGGCGGCTACACCTTC | CASSLPQGARFGGYTF
- | TRBJ1-5 | TRBD1 | TRBV7-8 | TGTGCCAGCAGCCTAGGACAGGGGAATCAGCCCCAGCATTTT | CASSLGQGNQPQHF
- | TRBJ2-1 | TRBD2 | TRBV4-1 | TGCGCCAGCAGCCAGATGGGCGGAGCGGGGGGGCCGTTTGAGCAGTTCTTC | CASSQMGGAGGPFEQFF
- | TRBJ2-5 | - | TRBV5-4 | TGTGCCAGCAGCTTGGGCCTTCGACGCCAAGAGACCCAGTACTTC | CASSLGLRRQETQYF
- | TRBJ1-2 | TRBD1 | TRBV5-4 | TGTGCCAGCAGCTTGGGTCGGGACAGGACTAACTATGGCTACACCTTC | CASSLGRDRTNYGYTF
- | TRBJ1-5 | - | TRBV27 | TGTGCCAGCAGTCCACTGGATGGGTTTCAGCCCCAGCATTTT | CASSPLDGFQPQHF
- | TRBJ1-2 | TRBD1 | TRBV5-1 | TGCGCCAGCAGCGTGGGACAGGGAGATACTAACTATGGCTACACCTTC | CASSVGQGDTNYGYTF
- | TRBJ2-2 | - | TRBV11-3 | TGTGCCAGCAGCTTAGTAGGGGCCAACACCGGGGAGCTGTTTTTT | CASSLVGANTGELFF
- | TRBJ1-4 | - | TRBV14 | TGTGCCAGCAGCCAAGCGACTAGACTGTTTTTT | CASSQATRLFF
- | TRBJ2-7 | - | TRBV9 | TGTGCCAGCAGCCGGGACTGGGGGGACGAGCAGTACTTC | CASSRDWGDEQYF
- | TRBJ2-3 | - | TRBV30 | TGTGCCTGGAGGGGCAGTAGCCGGTATACGCAGTATTTT | CAWRGSSRYTQYF
few | TRBJ1-1 | TRBD1 | TRBV5-1 | TGCGCCAGCAGATCCTCTCGACAGGGGTTCACTGAAGCTTTCTTT | CASRSSRQGFTEAFF
- | TRBJ2-1 | TRBD2 | TRBV29-1 | TGCAGCGTTGTGGGACTAGCGGGGTTCAATGAGCAGTTCTTC | CSVVGLAGFNEQFF
- | TRBJ1-1 | - | TRBV14 | TGTGCCAGCAGCCAACTTGGCGGACCGAGGGCTGAAGCTTTCTTT | CASSQLGGPRAEAFF
- | TRBJ1-6 | - | TRBV30 | TGTGCCTGGAGTGTGGAGAGGGAACGAAACTCCTATAATTCACCCCTCCACTTT | CAWSVERERNSYNSPLHF
- | TRBJ1-2 | - | TRBV5-1 | TGCGCCAGCAGCTTGGGAGCGGGGGCGGAAGGCTACACCTTC | CASSLGAGAEGYTF
- | TRBJ2-5 | TRBD2 | TRBV30 | TGTGCCTGGAGTGGGCTGACGCCTAGCGGGGGGGGAGAGACCCAGTACTTC | CAWSGLTPSGGGETQYF
- | TRBJ1-5 | - | TRBV6-5 | TGTGCCAGCAGTGGGTCGGGGAGTCAGCCCCAGCATTTT | CASSGSGSQPQHF
- | TRBJ2-7 | TRBD1 | TRBV6-1 | TGTGCCAGCAAAACGACAGGGGGGCTTTGGGACGAGCAGTACTTC | CASKTTGGLWDEQYF
- | TRBJ2-1 | TRBD2 | TRBV5-8 | TGTGCCAGCAGCCTGGTCGGACAGACTAGCGGCAGCTACAATGAGCAGTTCTTC | CASSLVGQTSGSYNEQFF
- | TRBJ1-1 | - | TRBV5-6 | TGTGCCAGCAGCTTCGAGGGCAGGGGCATGAACACTGAAGCTTTCTTT | CASSFEGRGMNTEAFF
- | TRBJ2-3 | - | TRBV5-1 | TGCGCCAGCAGCTTGGGTGGGAGTGGCGTTACGCAGTATTTT | CASSLGGSGVTQYF
- | TRBJ1-2 | - | TRBV6-1 | TGTGCCAGCAGTGAAGTGCAGACTGAGCCCTACTATGGCTACACCTTC | CASSEVQTEPYYGYTF
- | TRBJ2-3 | TRBD2 | TRBV4-1 | TGCGCCAGCAGCCAAGACGGGACTAGCGGGAGCTATACTGATACGCAGTATTTT | CASSQDGTSGSYTDTQYF
- | TRBJ2-1 | - | TRBV9 | TGTGCCAGCAGCGTAGGGGGACGGACTAACCGGGAGCAGTTCTTC | CASSVGGRTNREQFF
- | TRBJ2-3 | - | TRBV18 | TGTGCCAGCATGGCGGGTGTCACAGATACGCAGTATTTT | CASMAGVTDTQYF
- | TRBJ2-1 | - | TRBV6-6 | TGTGCCAGCAGTGGACTAGGGGGGGGATACAATGAGCAGTTCTTC | CASSGLGGGYNEQFF
- | TRBJ1-4 | TRBD1 | TRBV30 | TGTGCCTGGAGTGTAGGGCGACAGGGGTTGAATGAAAAACTGTTTTTT | CAWSVGRQGLNEKLFF
- | TRBJ1-1 | TRBD1 | TRBV18 | TGTGCCAGCTCACCCTCCTGGGACAGGGGAGGCGGGCGGAACACTGAAGCTTTCTTT | CASSPSWDRGGGRNTEAFF
- | TRBJ1-2 | - | TRBV28 | TGTGCCAGCAGCCTCGCTAACTATGGCTACACCTTC | CASSLANYGYTF
- | TRBJ1-3 | - | TRBV9 | TGTGCCAGCAGCTCCCTCTCGCCGGGGGTCGTCGGAAACACCATATATTTT | CASSSLSPGVVGNTIYF
- | TRBJ1-1 | TRBD1 | TRBV6-5 | TGTGCCAGCAGCCGGTACAGGGGCACTGAAGCTTTCTTT | CASSRYRGTEAFF
- | TRBJ2-3 | - | TRBV5-5 | TGTGCCAGCAGCTATTCGGGGCGTCCAGATACGCAGTATTTT | CASSYSGRPDTQYF
- | TRBJ1-1 | - | TRBV5-1 | TGCGCCAGCAGCTTGGGGTCCGGGAGCAAAACTGAAGCTTTCTTT | CASSLGSGSKTEAFF
- | TRBJ2-2 | - | TRBV5-6 | TGTGCCAGCAGCTTGGCCCGGGGTCTATTCGGGGAGCTGTTTTTT | CASSLARGLFGELFF
- | TRBJ2-3 | TRBD1 | TRBV9 | TGTGCCAGCAGTCTTGGGGACAGGGGGTTCCCAGATACGCAGTATTTT | CASSLGDRGFPDTQYF
once | TRBJ1-1 | - | TRBV9 | TGTGCCAGCAGCAGTAAAACCGGGACGAGGGAGCCTTTAGGAACTGAAGCTTTCTTT | CASSSKTGTREPLGTEAFF
once | TRBJ1-4 | - | TRBV4-2 | TGTGCCAGCAGCCAAGTTGAGGGGATTAATGAAAAACTGTTTTTT | CASSQVEGINEKLFF
- | TRBJ1-4 | TRBD1 | TRBV2 | TGTGCCAGCAGGGTGGGGACAGTTAGGGAAAAACTGTTTTTT | CASRVGTVREKLFF
- | TRBJ2-2 | TRBD2 | TRBV29-1 | TGCAGCGTGACCCTTAGCGGGAGGGCAGGCGGGGAGCTGTTTTTT | CSVTLSGRAGGELFF